One and the same sample provided the 17 T cell receptor beta chains below, sequenced in a study of blood T cells in healthy people across ages. Primed by a sample-barcoded 5' primer and a J-beta primer mix, a second PCR proceeded for roughly 7 to 12 cycles. TCRdb called the 5' RACE reads again in MiXCR, with one record for every CDR3 protein. The table has about 1,500,000 distinct CDR3 sequences, approximately 40% seen once. The sample consisted of blood. These receptors were taken from a young woman in good health.

Details on this clonotype: One junction end does not reproduce the germline sequence, and a read error may be involved. The chain employs TRBV20-1 and TRBJ2-6; D perhaps matches TRBD2 (6 bases). The germline V gene has CDR1 DFQATT and CDR2 SNEGSKA (reference sequence). CDR3 length equals 13 residues. DNA of the CDR3: TGCAGTTACCGGGACTCTGGGGCCAACGCCCTGACTTTT. It encodes CSYRDSGANALTF.

The chain is built from TRBV6-1 and TRBJ2-3, with 13 bases identical to TRBD2. The germline CDR1 and CDR2 sequences are MNHNS and SASEGT. This CDR3 comprises 15 residues. With 4 bases clipped from V and 6 bases from J, the junction kept 4 bases outside the gene matches. The CDR3 DNA reads TGTGCCAGCAGTGGCGGACTAGCGGGGGACGATACGCAGTATTTT. This translates into CASSGGLAGDDTQYF.

V and J are TRBV20-1 and TRBJ1-1; D is possibly TRBD1 (5 bases). Trimming removed 6 bases from V and 2 bases from J, with 16 bases in between. Germline V gene data show CDR1 as DFQATT and CDR2 as SNEGSKA (reference sequence). The CDR3 is 14 residues long. In nucleotides, the CDR3 is TGCAGTGCCCTCCAGTGGCAGGGTAACACTGAAGCTTTCTTT. The encoded protein is CSALQWQGNTEAFF.

The V and J genes are TRBV10-3 and TRBJ2-3, with TRBD2 matching 8 bases. Trimming at V came to 7 bases and at J to 6 bases, leaving 9 bases not matched to a gene. The germline CDR1 and CDR2 sequences are ENHRY and SYGVKD. CDR3 length: 14 amino acids. CDR3 protein: CAITIGGAGDTQYF. The CDR3, as DNA: TGTGCCATCACTATCGGGGGGGCCGGGGATACGCAGTATTTT.

CDR3 residues: CASLPGTWVDYTF. The CDR3 nucleotides are TGTGCCAGCTTACCGGGAACTTGGGTGGACTACACCTTC. The gene calls are TRBV28 and TRBJ1-2; the D is unclear. There are 13 residues in the CDR3. V was pared by 8 bases and J by 10 bases, with 20 bases between. Per the germline V gene, CDR1 is MDHEN and CDR2 is SYDVKM.

This clonotype was counted between two and nine times. This chain links TRBV7-2 with TRBJ2-1; D possibly corresponds to TRBD1 (5 bases). This CDR3 contains 16 residues. Trimming cost V 1 base and J 6 bases, with 16 bases left between them. Looked up from germline, CDR1 is SGHTA and CDR2 is FQGNSA. The CDR3 loop is CASSLDRSAGGNEQFF. CDR3 DNA sequence: TGTGCCAGCAGCTTAGACAGGTCAGCAGGCGGCAATGAGCAGTTCTTC. The whole variable domain, remainder taken from reference TRBV7-2 and TRBJ2-1, is GAGVSQSPSNKVTEKGKDVELRCDPISGHTALYWYRQSLGQGLEFLIYFQGNSAPDKSGLPSDRFSAERTGGSVSTLTIQRTQQEDSAVYLCASSLDRSAGGNEQFFGPGTRLTVL.

The chain couples TRBV6-1 to TRBJ2-1; tentatively, D is TRBD2 (6 bases). Germline V gene sequence: CDR1 MNHNS, CDR2 SASEGT. The CDR3 sequence is 17 residues long. Trimming pared 6 bases from V and 1 base from J, leaving 19 bases between. Written as DNA, the CDR3 is TGTGCCAGCAGAACAAAACCAAGCGGGCCGTCCTACAATGAGCAGTTCTTC. Translation gives CASRTKPSGPSYNEQFF.

In its sample, this clonotype was seen once. This chain joins TRBV3-1 and TRBJ1-1; perhaps TRBD1 as D (6 bases). The ends were cut back, 4 bases at V and 9 bases at J, with 18 bases in the middle. The germline CDR1 and CDR2 sequences are LGHDT and YNNKEL (reference sequence). CDR3 length: 14 residues. CDR3 DNA: TGTGCCAGCAGCCTGTCCCTCGGGGGGCCCCAAGCTTTCTTT. Protein: CASSLSLGGPQAFF.

V gene TRBV10-2 combines with J gene TRBJ2-7; 8 nucleotides agree with TRBD1. The CDR3 runs to 18 residues. The germline CDR1 and CDR2 sequences are WSHSY and SAAADI. The junction had 15 bases not matched to a gene; V was cut back by 4 bases and J by 1 base. CDR3 sequence reads: CASSVGYSQGAASYEQYF. CDR3 bases: TGCGCCAGCAGTGTAGGTTATTCCCAGGGGGCCGCTTCCTACGAGCAGTACTTC.

This chain links TRBV12-3 or TRBV12-4 with TRBJ1-2; D is unresolved. Trimming removed 7 bases at V and 5 bases at J, with 20 bases between. The CDR3 extends over 15 amino acids. This chain's CDR3 is CASNVGKRERYGYTF. In DNA, the CDR3 is TGTGCCAGCAACGTAGGAAAGAGAGAAAGATATGGCTACACCTTC.

This clonotype was found a few times. The V call is TRBV9, the J call TRBJ1-2; the D gene is possibly TRBD1 (6 bases). There are 14 residues in the CDR3. Germline values: CDR1 SGDLS, CDR2 YYNGEE. The V end was cut by 0 bases, the J end by 5 bases, with 11 bases between. CDR3 bases: TGTGCCAGCAGCGTAGGAGGGACAAATTATGGCTACACCTTC. Its translation: CASSVGGTNYGYTF. The full variable domain, rest sourced from reference TRBV9 and TRBJ1-2, is DSGVTQTPKHLITATGQRVTLRCSPRSGDLSVYWYQQSLDQGLQFLIQYYNGEERAKGNILERFSAQQFPDLHSELNLSSLELGDSALYFCASSVGGTNYGYTFGSGTRLTVV.

V usage is TRBV7-2 and J usage is TRBJ2-3, with D possibly being TRBD2 (6 bases). CDR3 length: 16 residues. V shed 1 base and J shed 6 bases, with 17 bases lying between them. Germline-derived CDR1 and CDR2 are SGHTA and FQGNSA. The CDR3: CASSLVIGGAQDTQYF. CDR3 coding DNA: TGTGCCAGCAGCTTAGTCATAGGAGGGGCTCAGGATACGCAGTATTTT.

The chain uses TRBV10-3 and TRBJ2-3, with 8 positions matching TRBD1. The CDR3 is 15 residues long. J gave up 4 bases and V 5 bases, and 8 bases lay outside the gene matches. From germline, CDR1 is ENHRY and CDR2 SYGVKD. The CDR3 DNA is TGTGCCATCAGTAGGACAGGGTCAGCCGCAGATACGCAGTATTTT. The encoded protein is CAISRTGSAADTQYF.

The V and J genes are TRBV20-1 and TRBJ1-1; D may be TRBD1 (6 bases). Germline assignment: CDR1 DFQATT and CDR2 SNEGSKA (reference sequence). The CDR3 has 12 amino acids. V was cut by 3 bases and J by 9 bases, with 14 bases left in between. The CDR3 sequence is CSARGIWGQAFF. Here the CDR3 DNA reads TGCAGTGCTAGGGGAATCTGGGGGCAAGCTTTCTTT.

This clonotype was observed a few times. The gene calls are TRBV5-1 and TRBJ1-2; D unclear. V was shortened by 0 bases and J by 3 bases, with 12 bases between the two germline ends. Per germline, CDR1 SGHRS and CDR2 YFSETQ. The CDR3 is 15 amino acids. In nucleotides, the CDR3 is TGCGCCAGCAGCTTGGGTCGAGGTCAGGACTATGGCTACACCTTC. As protein: CASSLGRGQDYGYTF.

The chain has TRBV7-9 and TRBJ2-4; TRBD1 is a possible D gene (6 bases). Germline-derived CDR1 and CDR2 are SEHNR and FQNEAQ (reference sequence). The V end was cut by 1 base, the J end by 13 bases, with 14 bases between. This CDR3 has 13 amino acids. The CDR3: CASSLGTANLQYF. CDR3 nucleotides: TGTGCCAGCAGCTTAGGGACAGCGAATTTACAGTACTTC.

This clonotype was observed a few times. This chain links TRBV6-1 with TRBJ1-5, with TRBD1 as a possible D gene (5 bases). The V gene lost 7 bases and the J gene lost 0 bases, with 10 bases spanning the gap. The germline V gene has CDR1 MNHNS and CDR2 SASEGT. CDR3 length: 14 residues. CDR3 nucleotides: TGTGCCAGCACCCCAGGGAATAGCAATCAGCCCCAGCATTTT. Protein sequence: CASTPGNSNQPQHF.